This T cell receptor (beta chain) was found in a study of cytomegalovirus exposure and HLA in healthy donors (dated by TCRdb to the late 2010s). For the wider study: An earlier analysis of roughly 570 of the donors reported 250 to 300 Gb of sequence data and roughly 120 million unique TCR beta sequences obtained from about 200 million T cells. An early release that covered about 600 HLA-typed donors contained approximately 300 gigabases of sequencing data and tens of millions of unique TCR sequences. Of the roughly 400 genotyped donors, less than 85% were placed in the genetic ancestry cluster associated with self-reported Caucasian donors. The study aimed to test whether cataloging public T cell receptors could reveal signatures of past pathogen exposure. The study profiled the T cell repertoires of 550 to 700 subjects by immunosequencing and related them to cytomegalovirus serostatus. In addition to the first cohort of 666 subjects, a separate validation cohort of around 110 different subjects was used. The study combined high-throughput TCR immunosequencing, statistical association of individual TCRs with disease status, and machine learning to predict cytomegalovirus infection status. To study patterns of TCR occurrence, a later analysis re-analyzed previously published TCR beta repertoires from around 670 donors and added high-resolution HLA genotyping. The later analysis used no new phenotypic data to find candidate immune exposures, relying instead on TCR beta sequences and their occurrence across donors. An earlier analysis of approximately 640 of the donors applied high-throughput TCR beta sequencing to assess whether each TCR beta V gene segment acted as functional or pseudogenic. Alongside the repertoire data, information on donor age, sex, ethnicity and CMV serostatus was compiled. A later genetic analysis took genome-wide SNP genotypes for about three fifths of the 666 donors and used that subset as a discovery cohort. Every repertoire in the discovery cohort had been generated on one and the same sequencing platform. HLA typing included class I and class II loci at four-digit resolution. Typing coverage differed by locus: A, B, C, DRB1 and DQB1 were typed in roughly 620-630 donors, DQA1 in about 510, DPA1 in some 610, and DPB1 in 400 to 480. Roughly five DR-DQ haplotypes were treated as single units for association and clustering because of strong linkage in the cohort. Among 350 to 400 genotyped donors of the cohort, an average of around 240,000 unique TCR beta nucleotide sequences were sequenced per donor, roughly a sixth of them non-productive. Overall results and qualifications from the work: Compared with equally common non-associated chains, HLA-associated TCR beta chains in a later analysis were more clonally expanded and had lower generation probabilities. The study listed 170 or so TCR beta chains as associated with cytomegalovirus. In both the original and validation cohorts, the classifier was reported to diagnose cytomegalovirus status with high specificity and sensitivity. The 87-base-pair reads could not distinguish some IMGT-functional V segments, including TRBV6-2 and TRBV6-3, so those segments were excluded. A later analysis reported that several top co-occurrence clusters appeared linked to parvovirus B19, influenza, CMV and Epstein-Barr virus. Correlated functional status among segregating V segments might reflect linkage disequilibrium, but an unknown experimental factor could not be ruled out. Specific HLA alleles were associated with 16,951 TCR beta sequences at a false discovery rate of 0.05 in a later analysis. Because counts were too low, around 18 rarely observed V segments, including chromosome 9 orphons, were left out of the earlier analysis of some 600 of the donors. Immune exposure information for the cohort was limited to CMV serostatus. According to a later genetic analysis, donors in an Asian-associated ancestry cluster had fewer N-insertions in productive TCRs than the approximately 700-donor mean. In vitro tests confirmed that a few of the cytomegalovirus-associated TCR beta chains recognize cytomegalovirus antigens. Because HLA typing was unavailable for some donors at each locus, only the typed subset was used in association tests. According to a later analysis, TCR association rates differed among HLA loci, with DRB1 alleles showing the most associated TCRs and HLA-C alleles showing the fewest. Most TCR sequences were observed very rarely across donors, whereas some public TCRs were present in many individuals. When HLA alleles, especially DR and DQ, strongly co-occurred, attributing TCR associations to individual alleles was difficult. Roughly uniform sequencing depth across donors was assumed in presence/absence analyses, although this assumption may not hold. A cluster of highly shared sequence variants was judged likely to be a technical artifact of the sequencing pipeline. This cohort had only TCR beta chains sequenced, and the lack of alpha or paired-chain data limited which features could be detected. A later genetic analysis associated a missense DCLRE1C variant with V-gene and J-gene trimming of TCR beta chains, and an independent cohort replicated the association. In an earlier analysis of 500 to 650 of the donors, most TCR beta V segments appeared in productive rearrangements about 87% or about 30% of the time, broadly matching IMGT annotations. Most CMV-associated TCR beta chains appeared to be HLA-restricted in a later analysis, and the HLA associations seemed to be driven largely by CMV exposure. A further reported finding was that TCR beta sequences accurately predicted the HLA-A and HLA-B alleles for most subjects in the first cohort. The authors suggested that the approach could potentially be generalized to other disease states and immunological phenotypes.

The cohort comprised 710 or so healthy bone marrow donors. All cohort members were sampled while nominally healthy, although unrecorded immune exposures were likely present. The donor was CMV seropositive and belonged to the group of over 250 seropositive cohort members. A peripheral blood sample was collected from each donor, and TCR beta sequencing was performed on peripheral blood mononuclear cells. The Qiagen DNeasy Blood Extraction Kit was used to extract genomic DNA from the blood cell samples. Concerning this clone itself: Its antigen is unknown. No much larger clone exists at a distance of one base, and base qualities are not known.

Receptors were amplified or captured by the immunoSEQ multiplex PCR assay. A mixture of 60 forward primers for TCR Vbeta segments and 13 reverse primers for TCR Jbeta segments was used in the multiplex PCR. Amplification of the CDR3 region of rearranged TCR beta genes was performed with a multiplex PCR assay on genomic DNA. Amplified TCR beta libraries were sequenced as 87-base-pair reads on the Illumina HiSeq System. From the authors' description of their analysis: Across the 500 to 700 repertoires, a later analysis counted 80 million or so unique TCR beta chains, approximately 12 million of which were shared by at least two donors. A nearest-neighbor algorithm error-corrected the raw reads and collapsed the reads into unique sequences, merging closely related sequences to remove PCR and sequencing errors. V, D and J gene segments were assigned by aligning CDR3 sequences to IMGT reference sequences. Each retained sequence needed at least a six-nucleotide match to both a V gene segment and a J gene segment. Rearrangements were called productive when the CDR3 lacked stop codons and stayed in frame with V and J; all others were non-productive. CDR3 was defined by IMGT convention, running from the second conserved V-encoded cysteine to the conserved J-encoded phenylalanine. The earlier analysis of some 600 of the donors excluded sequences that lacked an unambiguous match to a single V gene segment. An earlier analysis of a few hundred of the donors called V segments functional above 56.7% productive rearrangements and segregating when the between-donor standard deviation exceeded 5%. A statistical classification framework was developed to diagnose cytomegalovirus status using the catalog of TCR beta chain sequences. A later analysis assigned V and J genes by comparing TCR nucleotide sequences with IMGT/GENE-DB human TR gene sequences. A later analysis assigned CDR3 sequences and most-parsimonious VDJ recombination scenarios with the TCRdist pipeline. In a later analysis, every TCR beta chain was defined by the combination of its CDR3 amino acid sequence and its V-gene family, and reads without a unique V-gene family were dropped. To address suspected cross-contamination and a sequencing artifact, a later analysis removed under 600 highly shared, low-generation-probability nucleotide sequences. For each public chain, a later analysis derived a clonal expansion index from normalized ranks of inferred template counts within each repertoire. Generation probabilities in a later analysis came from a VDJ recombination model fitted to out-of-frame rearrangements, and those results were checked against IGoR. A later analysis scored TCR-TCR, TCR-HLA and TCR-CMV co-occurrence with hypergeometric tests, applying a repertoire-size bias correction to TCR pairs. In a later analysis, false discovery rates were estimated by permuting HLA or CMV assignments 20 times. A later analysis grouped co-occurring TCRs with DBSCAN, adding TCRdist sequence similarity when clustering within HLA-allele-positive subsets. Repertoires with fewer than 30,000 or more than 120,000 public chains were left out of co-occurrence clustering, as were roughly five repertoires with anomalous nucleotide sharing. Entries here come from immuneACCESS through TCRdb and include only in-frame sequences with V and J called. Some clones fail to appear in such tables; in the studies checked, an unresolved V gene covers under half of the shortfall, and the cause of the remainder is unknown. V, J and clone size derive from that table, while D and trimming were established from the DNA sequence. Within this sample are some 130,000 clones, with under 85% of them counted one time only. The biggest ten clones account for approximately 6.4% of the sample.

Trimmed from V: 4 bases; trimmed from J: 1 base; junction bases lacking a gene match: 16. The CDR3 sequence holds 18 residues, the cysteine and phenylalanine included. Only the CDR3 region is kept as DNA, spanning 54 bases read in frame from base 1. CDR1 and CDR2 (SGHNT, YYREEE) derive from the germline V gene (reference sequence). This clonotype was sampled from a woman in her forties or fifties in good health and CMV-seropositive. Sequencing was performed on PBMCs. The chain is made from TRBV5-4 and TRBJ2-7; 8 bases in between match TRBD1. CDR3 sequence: CASSKDLIQGAKSYEQYF. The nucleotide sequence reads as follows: TGTGCCAGCAGCAAGGACCTTATCCAGGGGGCGAAATCCTACGAGCAGTACTTC.